Sequencing of this T cell receptor beta chain was carried out in a study of T-cell memory formation after mild COVID-19. Regarding the study as a whole: CD4+ contracting clones were found mainly in CM and EM, and CD8+ ones in EMRA. Day 15 to 85 contractors were CD4/CD8 balanced; later expanders leaned CD4+. Several responding clones turned up in pre-infection memory, indicating that cross-reactive memory may have taken part.

The 5'RACE method, run with constant-segment primers, produced TCR alpha and TCR beta cDNA libraries (carrying sample barcodes and UMIs). TCRdb re-called the 5' RACE reads through MiXCR, storing one row per CDR3 protein. The sample shows 190,000 or so distinct CDR3 sequences, roughly 23% of them seen only once. This clonotype has a handful of counts. Its antigen remains unknown. V was clipped by 5 bases and J by 7 bases, with 11 bases between them. This CDR3 contains 12 residues. The V and J genes are TRBV12-3 or TRBV12-4 and TRBJ1-2, with D possibly being TRBD1 (5 bases). The receptor was isolated from an adult woman who had mild COVID-19 (a few samples of this study predate the infection). Cell type and time point are not known. Sequencing used PBMCs or a T cell subset sorted from them (not recorded which). Here the CDR3 reads CASSQGSSGYTF. In DNA form, the CDR3 reads TGTGCCAGCAGTCAGGGAAGTTCTGGCTACACCTTC.